The entry below gives a single T cell receptor (beta chain) sequence along with its context. The data are from a study of T cell responses to AZD1222 COVID-19 vaccine. Sequencing was performed with immunoSEQ multiplex PCR; in TCRdb, only in-frame clones are kept and a portion is missing. The sample contains just under 150,000 clones, about 82% of which appear only once. The sequencing used peripheral blood, collected 28 days after the second AZD1222 dose. The sequence was collected from an adult who received the AZD1222 COVID-19 vaccine.

The CDR3 region is CASSTGRGYGYTF. CDR3 in DNA: TGTGCCAGCAGCACAGGGCGGGGCTATGGCTACACCTTC. The rearrangement links TRBV7-2 to TRBJ1-2; a possible D gene is TRBD1 (6 bases). Trimming took 5 bases from V and 4 from J, leaving 11 bases between them. The CDR3 is 13 residues long. Germline V gives CDR1 SGHTA, CDR2 FQGNSA. Supplemented by reference TRBV7-2 and TRBJ1-2, the full variable domain reads GAGVSQSPSNKVTEKGKDVELRCDPISGHTALYWYRQSLGQGLEFLIYFQGNSAPDKSGLPSDRFSAERTGGSVSTLTIQRTQQEDSAVYLCASSTGRGYGYTFGSGTRLTVV.